The text below deals with one T cell receptor beta chain. Its antigen remains unknown. The entry originates in a study of T cell responses to AZD1222 COVID-19 vaccine. Whole-study findings and limits: Spike-specific TCR breadth and depth grew following two AZD1222 doses. Repertoires were obtained only post-peak T cell response.

The length of the CDR3 is 18 residues. With V trimmed by 3 bases and J by 2 bases, 9 bases remained unmatched. Germline CDR1 is SGDLS and CDR2 is YYNGEE. This table comes from immunoSEQ multiplex PCR, and its TCRdb copy is limited to in-frame clones, with some not included. The data hold over 150,000 clones, with around nine tenths observed a single time. This specimen consisted of peripheral blood, obtained on day 0 of AZD1222 vaccination. The chain carries TRBV9 and TRBJ1-3; 12 positions agree with TRBD1. This clonotype was sampled from an adult in good health. The CDR3 loop is CASSAITGQGAAGNTIYF. The CDR3 bases are TGTGCCAGCAGCGCGATCACGGGACAGGGGGCCGCTGGAAACACCATATATTTT.